Listed below are T cell receptor beta chains from one sample, sequenced in a study of blood T cell repertoires in COVID-19. TCRdb's copy holds only in-frame clones and misses some; the assay was immunoSEQ multiplex PCR. The sample contains about 120,000 clones, less than 90% of which appear only once. The sample was peripheral blood. These receptor sequences come from a man older than 75 with acute or convalescent COVID-19. The CDR3 runs from the conserved cysteine through the conserved F or W. The order of the fields is clone size, D gene, V gene, J gene, CDR3 protein, CDR3 DNA. D genes are given only for firm matches. Size is omitted from some rows. Given values are once, few, many or a class for expanded clones.

abundance: .
d_gene: TRBD1
v_gene: TRBV18
j_gene: TRBJ1-1
CDR3aa: CASSPDRVGAFF
CDR3nt: TGTGCCAGCTCTCCTGACAGGGTAGGAGCTTTCTTT

abundance: .
d_gene: TRBD1
v_gene: TRBV13
j_gene: TRBJ1-2
CDR3aa: CASSLGGQDYGYTF
CDR3nt: TGTGCCAGCAGCTTAGGAGGACAGGACTATGGCTACACCTTC

abundance: .
d_gene: .
v_gene: TRBV20-1
j_gene: TRBJ2-1
CDR3aa: CSASPYNEQFF
CDR3nt: TGCAGTGCTAGTCCATACAATGAGCAGTTCTTC

abundance: .
d_gene: TRBD1
v_gene: TRBV9
j_gene: TRBJ2-7
CDR3aa: CASSGGTTGSSEQYF
CDR3nt: TGTGCCAGCAGCGGAGGGACGACAGGGTCCAGCGAGCAGTACTTC

abundance: .
d_gene: .
v_gene: TRBV2
j_gene: TRBJ1-2
CDR3aa: CASSVRRDYGYTF
CDR3nt: TGTGCCAGCAGTGTGAGGCGGGACTATGGCTACACCTTC

abundance: .
d_gene: TRBD1
v_gene: TRBV2
j_gene: TRBJ1-1
CDR3aa: CASRKRPGTVNTEAFF
CDR3nt: TGTGCCAGCAGGAAGCGTCCAGGGACAGTCAACACTGAAGCTTTCTTT

abundance: .
d_gene: .
v_gene: TRBV6-2/TRBV6-3
j_gene: TRBJ2-1
CDR3aa: CASTPVGPRNEQFF
CDR3nt: TGTGCCAGCACCCCGGTGGGGCCGAGAAATGAGCAGTTCTTC

abundance: .
d_gene: TRBD2
v_gene: TRBV5-1
j_gene: TRBJ2-3
CDR3aa: CASSLAGRRGTDTQYF
CDR3nt: TGCGCCAGCAGCTTAGCCGGGAGGCGGGGCACAGATACGCAGTATTTT

abundance: .
d_gene: .
v_gene: TRBV5-4
j_gene: TRBJ1-2
CDR3aa: CASSFSGNWGYTF
CDR3nt: TGTGCCAGCAGCTTTTCCGGGAACTGGGGCTACACCTTC

abundance: .
d_gene: .
v_gene: TRBV30
j_gene: TRBJ1-2
CDR3aa: CAWSRRDSQPRGYTF
CDR3nt: TGTGCCTGGAGCCGCCGGGACTCCCAACCTAGAGGCTACACCTTC

abundance: few
d_gene: .
v_gene: TRBV5-1
j_gene: TRBJ1-4
CDR3aa: CASSLQGYTNEKLFF
CDR3nt: TGCGCCAGCAGCTTGCAGGGATACACTAATGAAAAACTGTTTTTT

abundance: .
d_gene: .
v_gene: TRBV7-3
j_gene: TRBJ2-2
CDR3aa: CASGRQPNTGELFF
CDR3nt: TGTGCCAGCGGCAGACAGCCGAACACCGGGGAGCTGTTTTTT

abundance: .
d_gene: TRBD1
v_gene: TRBV7-9
j_gene: TRBJ1-5
CDR3aa: CASSSGTGNQPQHF
CDR3nt: TGTGCCAGCAGCTCCGGGACAGGGAATCAGCCCCAGCATTTT

abundance: once
d_gene: .
v_gene: TRBV5-1
j_gene: TRBJ2-3
CDR3aa: CASSSGMVGDTDTQYF
CDR3nt: TGCGCCAGCAGCTCCGGGATGGTAGGTGACACAGATACGCAGTATTTT

abundance: .
d_gene: TRBD1
v_gene: TRBV29-1
j_gene: TRBJ1-3
CDR3aa: CSATGQFSGNTIYF
CDR3nt: TGCAGCGCCACGGGACAGTTCTCTGGAAACACCATATATTTT

abundance: .
d_gene: .
v_gene: TRBV6-5
j_gene: TRBJ2-7
CDR3aa: CASSYGPSDEQYF
CDR3nt: TGTGCCAGCAGTTACGGCCCGAGCGACGAGCAGTACTTC

abundance: .
d_gene: .
v_gene: TRBV6-5
j_gene: TRBJ2-1
CDR3aa: CASRPDRLNEQFF
CDR3nt: TGTGCCAGCAGACCCGACAGGCTTAATGAGCAGTTCTTC

abundance: .
d_gene: TRBD1
v_gene: TRBV5-4
j_gene: TRBJ1-2
CDR3aa: CASSLGQGGAQGYTF
CDR3nt: TGTGCCAGCAGCTTAGGACAGGGGGGGGCACAAGGCTACACCTTC

abundance: .
d_gene: TRBD1
v_gene: TRBV13
j_gene: TRBJ2-7
CDR3aa: CASSSRDRGLGPNYEQYF
CDR3nt: TGTGCCAGCAGCTCCCGGGACAGGGGGTTGGGCCCTAACTACGAGCAGTACTTC

abundance: .
d_gene: .
v_gene: TRBV16
j_gene: TRBJ1-1
CDR3aa: CASSLDRNTEAFF
CDR3nt: TGTGCCAGCAGCCTAGACAGGAACACTGAAGCTTTCTTT

abundance: .
d_gene: TRBD1
v_gene: TRBV19
j_gene: TRBJ1-5
CDR3aa: CASSRQGGQPQHF
CDR3nt: TGTGCCAGTAGTCGACAGGGCGGACAGCCCCAGCATTTT

abundance: .
d_gene: TRBD1
v_gene: TRBV30
j_gene: TRBJ2-5
CDR3aa: CAWSVRRGQETQYF
CDR3nt: TGTGCCTGGAGTGTACGCAGGGGGCAAGAGACCCAGTACTTC

abundance: .
d_gene: TRBD1
v_gene: TRBV4-1
j_gene: TRBJ2-7
CDR3aa: CASSQFPGQGLSRSYEQYF
CDR3nt: TGCGCCAGCAGCCAATTTCCGGGACAGGGATTATCCCGCTCCTACGAGCAGTACTTC

abundance: .
d_gene: TRBD2
v_gene: TRBV7-2
j_gene: TRBJ2-7
CDR3aa: CASSLGTSSPYEQYF
CDR3nt: TGTGCCAGCAGCTTAGGGACTAGTTCCCCCTACGAGCAGTACTTC

abundance: once
d_gene: TRBD1
v_gene: TRBV6-5
j_gene: TRBJ2-7
CDR3aa: CASSRTRQGPGEQYF
CDR3nt: TGTGCCAGCAGTCGCACGCGACAGGGGCCAGGGGAGCAGTACTTC

abundance: .
d_gene: .
v_gene: TRBV3-1/TRBV3-2
j_gene: TRBJ1-3
CDR3aa: CASSQGPPTGTIGNTIYF
CDR3nt: TGTGCCAGCAGCCAAGGCCCTCCTACAGGGACAATTGGAAACACCATATATTTT

abundance: once
d_gene: .
v_gene: TRBV12-3/TRBV12-4
j_gene: TRBJ1-1
CDR3aa: CASSSIINTEAFF
CDR3nt: TGTGCCAGCAGTTCTATAATTAACACTGAAGCTTTCTTT

abundance: .
d_gene: .
v_gene: TRBV5-1
j_gene: TRBJ2-3
CDR3aa: CASSLGGVGTDTQYF
CDR3nt: TGCGCCAGCAGCTTAGGCGGGGTAGGCACAGATACGCAGTATTTT

abundance: once
d_gene: .
v_gene: TRBV7-3
j_gene: TRBJ1-1
CDR3aa: CASSLEADMNTEAFF
CDR3nt: TGTGCCAGCAGCTTAGAGGCAGATATGAACACTGAAGCTTTCTTT

abundance: .
d_gene: TRBD2
v_gene: TRBV5-1
j_gene: TRBJ2-1
CDR3aa: CASSLAPLAGAYEQFF
CDR3nt: TGCGCCAGCAGCTTGGCCCCGCTAGCGGGGGCCTATGAGCAGTTCTTC